The clone carrying this T cell receptor (beta chain) was picked up a small number of times. Its antigen is as yet unknown. The record originates from a study of T cells in localized non-small cell lung cancer. Study results and caveats: A median of approximately 60 of the top 100 tumor clones appeared in adjacent lung, which was paired and uninvolved. Higher blood T cell density went with longer overall survival.

The CDR3 consists of 14 residues. Trimming took off 6 bases at V and 1 base at J, with 9 bases between the two ends. Germline V gene lookup returns CDR1 MNHGY and CDR2 SAAAGT. Produced via immunoSEQ multiplex PCR; TCRdb's table is partial and in-frame only. The sample has 2,000 or so clones; 20% are singletons. The chain joins TRBV6-8 to TRBJ2-2; D call uncertain. The TCR sequence derives from a man between 35 and 75 years old with stage I lung adenocarcinoma. The material sequenced was lung tumor tissue, taken before any cancer treatment. The CDR3 coding sequence is TGTGCCAGCAGGGCAGAGGTGAACACCGGGGAGCTGTTTTTT. Protein product: CASRAEVNTGELFF.